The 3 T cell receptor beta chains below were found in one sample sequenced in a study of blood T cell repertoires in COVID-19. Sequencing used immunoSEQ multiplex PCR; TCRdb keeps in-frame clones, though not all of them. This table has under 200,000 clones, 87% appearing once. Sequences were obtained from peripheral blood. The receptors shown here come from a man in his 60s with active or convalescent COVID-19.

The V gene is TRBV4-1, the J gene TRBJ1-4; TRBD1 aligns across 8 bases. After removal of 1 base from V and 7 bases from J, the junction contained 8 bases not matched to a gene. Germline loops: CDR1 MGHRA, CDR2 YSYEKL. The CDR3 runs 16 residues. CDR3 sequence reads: CASSQGVPGGREKLFF. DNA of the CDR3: TGCGCCAGCAGCCAAGGGGTGCCAGGGGGCCGTGAAAAACTGTTTTTT.

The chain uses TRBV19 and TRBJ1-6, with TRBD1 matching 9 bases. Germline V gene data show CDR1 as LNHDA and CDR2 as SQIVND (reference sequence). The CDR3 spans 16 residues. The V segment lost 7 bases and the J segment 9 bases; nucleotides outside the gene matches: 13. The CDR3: CASTSTGGTLGSPLHF. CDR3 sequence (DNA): TGTGCCAGTACCTCGACAGGGGGAACGTTAGGTTCACCCCTCCACTTT. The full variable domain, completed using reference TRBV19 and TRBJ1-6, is DGGITQSPKYLFRKEGQNVTLSCEQNLNHDAMYWYRQDPGQGLRLIYYSQIVNDFQKGDIAEGYSVSREKKESFPLTVTSAQKNPTAFYLCASTSTGGTLGSPLHFGNGTRLTVT.

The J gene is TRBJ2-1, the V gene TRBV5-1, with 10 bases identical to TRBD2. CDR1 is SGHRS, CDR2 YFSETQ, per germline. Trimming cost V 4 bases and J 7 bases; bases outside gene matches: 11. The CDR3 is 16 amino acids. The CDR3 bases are TGCGCCAGCAGCCCGAGTGTAGCGGGGGGCGGGAATGAGCAGTTCTTC. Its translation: CASSPSVAGGGNEQFF. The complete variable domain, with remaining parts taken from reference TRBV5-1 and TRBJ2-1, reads KAGVTQTPRYLIKTRGQQVTLSCSPISGHRSVSWYQQTPGQGLQFLFEYFSETQRNKGNFPGRFSGRQFSNSRSEMNVSTLELGDSALYLCASSPSVAGGGNEQFFGPGTRLTVL.